One TCR beta chain is described in this entry. The data belong to a study of blood T cell repertoires in COVID-19. In the study overall: Sites in the United States, Italy and Spain provided acute and convalescent COVID-19 samples. T cells, B-cell-depleted T cells, or PBMCs provided the cDNA or gDNA that served as material.

Germline V gene lookup returns CDR1 MGHRA and CDR2 YSYEKL. V dropped 2 bases and J dropped 3 bases, with 17 bases sitting between them. CDR3 size: 17 residues. The authors' processing: Reference gene primer amplification gave nucleated cell count estimates. Sequenced by immunoSEQ multiplex PCR; TCRdb stores in-frame clones only, minus some. V and J calls and clone size follow that table, whereas D and trimming were derived from the DNA. The sample has roughly 79,000 clones; about 90% are singletons. Specimen: peripheral blood. V gene TRBV4-1 combines with J gene TRBJ1-5, with D maybe TRBD1 (5 bases). The origin of this receptor is a man aged 50 or older with active COVID-19. The CDR3 spells CASSQTETRQINQPQHF. The CDR3 DNA is TGCGCCAGCAGCCAAACGGAGACTAGACAGATCAATCAGCCCCAGCATTTT.